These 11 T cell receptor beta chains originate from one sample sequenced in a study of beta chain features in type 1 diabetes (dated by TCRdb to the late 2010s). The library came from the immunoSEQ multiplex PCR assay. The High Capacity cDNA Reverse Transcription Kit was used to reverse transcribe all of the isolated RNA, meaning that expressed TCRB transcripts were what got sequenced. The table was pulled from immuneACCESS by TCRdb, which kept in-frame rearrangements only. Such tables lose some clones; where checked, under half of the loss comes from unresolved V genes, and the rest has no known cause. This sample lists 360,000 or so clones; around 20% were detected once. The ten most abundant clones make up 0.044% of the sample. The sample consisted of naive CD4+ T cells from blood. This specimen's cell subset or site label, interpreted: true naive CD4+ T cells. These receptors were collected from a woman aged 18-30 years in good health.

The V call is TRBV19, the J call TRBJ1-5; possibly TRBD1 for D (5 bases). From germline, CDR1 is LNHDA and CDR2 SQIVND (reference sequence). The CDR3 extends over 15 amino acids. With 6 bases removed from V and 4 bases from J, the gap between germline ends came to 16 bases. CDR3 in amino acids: CASSPQGAGNQPQHF. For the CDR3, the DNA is TGTGCCAGTAGCCCACAAGGGGCAGGAAATCAGCCCCAGCATTTT.

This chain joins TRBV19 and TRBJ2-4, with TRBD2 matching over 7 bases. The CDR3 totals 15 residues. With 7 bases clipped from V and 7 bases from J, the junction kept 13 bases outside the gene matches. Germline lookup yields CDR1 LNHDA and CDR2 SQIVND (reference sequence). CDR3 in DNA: TGTGCCAGTAAAGCGCTAGCGGAAGATGGGAACATTCAGTACTTC. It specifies CASKALAEDGNIQYF. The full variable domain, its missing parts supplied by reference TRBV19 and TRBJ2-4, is DGGITQSPKYLFRKEGQNVTLSCEQNLNHDAMYWYRQDPGQGLRLIYYSQIVNDFQKGDIAEGYSVSREKKESFPLTVTSAQKNPTAFYLCASKALAEDGNIQYFGAGTRLSVL.

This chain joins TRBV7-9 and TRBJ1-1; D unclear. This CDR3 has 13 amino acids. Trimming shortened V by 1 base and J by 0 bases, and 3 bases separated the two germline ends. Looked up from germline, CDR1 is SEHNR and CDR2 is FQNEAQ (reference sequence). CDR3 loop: CASSLVVNTEAFF. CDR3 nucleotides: TGTGCCAGCAGCTTAGTCGTGAACACTGAAGCTTTCTTT.

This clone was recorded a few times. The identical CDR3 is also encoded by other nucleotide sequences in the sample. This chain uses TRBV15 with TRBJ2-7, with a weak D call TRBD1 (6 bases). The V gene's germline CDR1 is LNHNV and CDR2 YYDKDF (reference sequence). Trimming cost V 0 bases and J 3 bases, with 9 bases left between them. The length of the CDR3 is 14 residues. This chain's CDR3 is CATSRETGSYEQYF. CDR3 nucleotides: TGTGCCACCAGCAGAGAAACAGGGAGCTACGAGCAGTACTTC.

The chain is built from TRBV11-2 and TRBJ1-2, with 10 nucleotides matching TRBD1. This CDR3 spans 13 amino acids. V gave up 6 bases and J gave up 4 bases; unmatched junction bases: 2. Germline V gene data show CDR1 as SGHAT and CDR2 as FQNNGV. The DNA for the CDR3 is TGTGCCAGCAGGGGGACAGGGGCCTATGGCTACACCTTC. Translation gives CASRGTGAYGYTF. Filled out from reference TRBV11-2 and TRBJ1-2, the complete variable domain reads EAGVAQSPRYKIIEKRQSVAFWCNPISGHATLYWYQQILGQGPKLLIQFQNNGVVDDSQLPKDRFSAERLKGVDSTLKIQPAKLEDSAVYLCASRGTGAYGYTFGSGTRLTVV.

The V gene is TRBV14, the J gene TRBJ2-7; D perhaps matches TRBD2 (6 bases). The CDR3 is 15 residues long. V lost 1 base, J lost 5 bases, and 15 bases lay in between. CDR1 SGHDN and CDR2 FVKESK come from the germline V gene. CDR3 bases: TGTGCCAGCAGCCAAGTAGACAGTCGGAGGGACGAGCAGTACTTC. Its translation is CASSQVDSRRDEQYF. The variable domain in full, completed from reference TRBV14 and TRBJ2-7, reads EAGVTQFPSHSVIEKGQTVTLRCDPISGHDNLYWYRRVMGKEIKFLLHFVKESKQDESGMPNNRFLAERTGGTYSTLKVQPAELEDSGVYFCASSQVDSRRDEQYFGPGTRLTVT.

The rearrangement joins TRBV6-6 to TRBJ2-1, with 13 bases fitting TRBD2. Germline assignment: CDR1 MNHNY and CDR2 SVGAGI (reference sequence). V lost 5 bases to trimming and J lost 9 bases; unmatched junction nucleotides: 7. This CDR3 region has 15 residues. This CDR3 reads CASSMGLAGRFEQFF. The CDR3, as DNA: TGTGCCAGCAGTATGGGACTAGCGGGAAGGTTTGAGCAGTTCTTC.

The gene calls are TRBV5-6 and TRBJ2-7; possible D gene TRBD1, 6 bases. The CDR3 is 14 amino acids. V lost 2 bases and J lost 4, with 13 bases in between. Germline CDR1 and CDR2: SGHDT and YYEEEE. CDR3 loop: CASSLGDTVYEQYF. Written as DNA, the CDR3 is TGTGCCAGCAGCTTAGGGGACACCGTATACGAGCAGTACTTC.

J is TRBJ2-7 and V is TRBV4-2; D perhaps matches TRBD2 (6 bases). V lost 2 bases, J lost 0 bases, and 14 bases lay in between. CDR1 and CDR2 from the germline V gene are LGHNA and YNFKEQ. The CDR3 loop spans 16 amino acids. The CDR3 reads CASSQFGTGSSYEQYF. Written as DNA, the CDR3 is TGTGCCAGCAGCCAATTTGGGACCGGGAGCTCCTACGAGCAGTACTTC.

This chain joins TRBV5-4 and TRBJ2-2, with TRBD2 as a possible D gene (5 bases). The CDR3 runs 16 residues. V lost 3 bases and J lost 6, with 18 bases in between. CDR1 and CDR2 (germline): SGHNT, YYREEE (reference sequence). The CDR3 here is CASSSPGSSMAGELFF. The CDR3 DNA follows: TGTGCCAGCAGCTCTCCGGGCTCTAGCATGGCCGGGGAGCTGTTTTTT.

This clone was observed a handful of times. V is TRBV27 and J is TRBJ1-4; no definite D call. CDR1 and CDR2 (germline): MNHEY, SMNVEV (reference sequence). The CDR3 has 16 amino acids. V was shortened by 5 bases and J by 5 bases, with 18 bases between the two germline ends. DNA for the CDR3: TGTGCCAGCAGTGGAGACACGGACTCACTAAATGAAAAACTGTTTTTT. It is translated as CASSGDTDSLNEKLFF.